These 12 T cell receptor beta chains were sequenced from one sample in a study of blood T cell repertoires in COVID-19. Here immunoSEQ multiplex PCR was the method, and the copy in TCRdb shows in-frame clones only, minus some. Of about 310,000 clones listed, about nine tenths are singletons. Material: peripheral blood. Receptors originate from a man in his forties or fifties with active or convalescent COVID-19.

This clone was seen just once. The chain links TRBV5-1 to TRBJ1-1; D call uncertain. Per the germline V gene, CDR1 is SGHRS and CDR2 is YFSETQ. V lost 3 bases and J lost 4, with 16 bases in between. The CDR3 contains 15 residues. CDR3 sequence reads: CASSSSGVRSTEAFF. The CDR3 DNA is TGCGCCAGCAGCTCGAGCGGGGTGAGAAGCACTGAAGCTTTCTTT.

This chain links TRBV5-1 with TRBJ1-1; TRBD1 aligns across 7 bases. The V gene's germline CDR1 is SGHRS and CDR2 YFSETQ. The CDR3 length is 14 residues. J gave up 3 bases and V 1 base, and 3 bases lay outside the gene matches. The DNA for the CDR3 is TGCGCCAGCAGCTTGTTTCAGGGGGACACTGAAGCTTTCTTT. Protein sequence: CASSLFQGDTEAFF.

This chain uses TRBV7-2 with TRBJ1-4; 11 nucleotides agree with TRBD1. The V segment lost 5 bases and the J segment 7 bases; nucleotides outside the gene matches: 6. The germline CDR1 and CDR2 sequences are SGHTA and FQGNSA. The CDR3 has 15 residues. This CDR3 is CASSPRTGGVEKLFF. The CDR3 bases are TGTGCCAGCAGCCCCAGGACAGGGGGCGTTGAAAAACTGTTTTTT. Combining the CDR3 with reference TRBV7-2 and TRBJ1-4 gives the whole variable domain GAGVSQSPSNKVTEKGKDVELRCDPISGHTALYWYRQSLGQGLEFLIYFQGNSAPDKSGLPSDRFSAERTGGSVSTLTIQRTQQEDSAVYLCASSPRTGGVEKLFFGSGTQLSVL.

The chain employs TRBV10-1 and TRBJ2-7; maybe TRBD1 (6 bases). V was shortened by 5 bases and J by 1 base, with 24 bases between the two germline ends. The CDR3 has 18 amino acids. The germline gives CDR1 WNHNN, CDR2 SYGVQD (reference sequence). CDR3 DNA sequence: TGCGCCAGCAGTCAACCGGGACACCCATCTAGAGGATCCTACGAGCAGTACTTC. Amino acids: CASSQPGHPSRGSYEQYF.

The rearrangement links TRBV5-1 to TRBJ1-1; D not certain. The CDR3 covers 14 residues. Looked up from germline, CDR1 is SGHRS and CDR2 is YFSETQ. V lost 2 bases and J lost 1, with 9 bases in between. This chain's CDR3 is CASSFGQANTEAFF. DNA of the CDR3: TGCGCCAGCAGCTTTGGCCAGGCGAACACTGAAGCTTTCTTT.

This chain links TRBV3-1 (or the pseudogene TRBV3-2) with TRBJ1-2, with 7 positions matching TRBD1. V dropped 1 base and J dropped 6; count of bases not matched to a gene: 8. CDR1 LGHDT and CDR2 YNNKEL come from the germline V gene (reference sequence). The CDR3 has 15 amino acids. The CDR3 coding sequence is TGTGCCAGCAGCCAAGCCGACAGGGTAGGTAATGGCTACACCTTC. Translating gives CASSQADRVGNGYTF.

V is TRBV2 and J is TRBJ1-1, with 10 bases matching TRBD1. V lost 1 base to trimming and J lost 10 bases; unmatched junction nucleotides: 6. The germline V gene has CDR1 SNHLY and CDR2 FYNNEI. This CDR3 has 14 residues. The CDR3 loop is CASSEGRRDRGAFF. CDR3 sequence (DNA): TGTGCCAGCAGTGAAGGTAGGAGGGACAGGGGAGCTTTCTTT.

The chain carries TRBV7-2 and TRBJ1-2, with 7 bases identical to TRBD1. Germline V gene lookup returns CDR1 SGHTA and CDR2 FQGNSA. V dropped 1 base and J dropped 1; count of bases not matched to a gene: 3. The length of the CDR3 is 15 residues. The CDR3 DNA reads TGTGCCAGCAGCTTAGATCGGGACAGTAACTATGGCTACACCTTC. Encoded protein: CASSLDRDSNYGYTF.

The rearrangement links TRBV6-1 to TRBJ1-5; D not resolved. Germline V gene lookup returns CDR1 MNHNS and CDR2 SASEGT. V lost 3 bases, J lost 7 bases, and 4 bases lay in between. The CDR3 runs 11 residues. The CDR3 nucleotides read TGTGCCAGCAGTGAGGGCCAGCCCCAGCATTTT. This sequence encodes CASSEGQPQHF.

The rearrangement uses TRBV9 and TRBJ1-1; D is undetermined. V was cut by 0 bases and J by 9 bases, with 12 bases left in between. This CDR3 is 13 amino acids long. Looked up from germline, CDR1 is SGDLS and CDR2 is YYNGEE. CDR3 loop: CASSVDGQTKAFF. CDR3 nucleotide sequence: TGTGCCAGCAGCGTAGATGGCCAGACAAAAGCTTTCTTT.

The chain couples TRBV7-9 to TRBJ2-7, with 11 bases that match TRBD1. Germline CDR1 and CDR2: SEHNR and FQNEAQ (reference sequence). J lost 2 bases, V lost 4 bases, and 4 bases had no gene match. This CDR3 has 15 residues. CDR3 region: CASSSGQGATYEQYF. The CDR3 DNA is TGTGCCAGCAGCTCCGGACAGGGGGCGACCTACGAGCAGTACTTC.

This clone was detected only once. The V gene is TRBV10-3, the J gene TRBJ1-1; tentative D call: TRBD1 (6 bases). V shed 8 bases and J shed 11 bases, with 18 bases lying between them. The CDR3 covers 12 residues. In germline, CDR1 is ENHRY, CDR2 SYGVKD. The CDR3, as DNA: TGTGCCATCCTCCCCCAAACAGGGAAGGCTTTCTTT. Translating gives CAILPQTGKAFF.